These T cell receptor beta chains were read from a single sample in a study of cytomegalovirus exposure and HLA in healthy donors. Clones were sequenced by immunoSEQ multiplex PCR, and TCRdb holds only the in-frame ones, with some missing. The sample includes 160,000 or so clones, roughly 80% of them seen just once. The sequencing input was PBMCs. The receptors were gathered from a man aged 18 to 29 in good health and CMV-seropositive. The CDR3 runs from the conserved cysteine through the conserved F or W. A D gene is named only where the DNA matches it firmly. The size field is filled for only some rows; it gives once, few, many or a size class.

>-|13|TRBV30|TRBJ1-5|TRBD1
TGTGCCTGGAGTGAGGGGGCCAATCAGCCCCAGCATTTT
CAWSEGANQPQHF
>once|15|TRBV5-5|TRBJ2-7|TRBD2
TGTGCCAGCAGCCTACGGACTAGCGGGAGTTCCGAGCAGTACTTC
CASSLRTSGSSEQYF
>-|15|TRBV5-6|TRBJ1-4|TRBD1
TGTGCCAGCGGACAGGGGGTGAAGGCTAATGAAAAACTGTTTTTT
CASGQGVKANEKLFF
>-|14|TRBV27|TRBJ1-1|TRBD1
TGTGCCAGCAGTACCCGGACAGGGGGCACTGAAGCTTTCTTT
CASSTRTGGTEAFF
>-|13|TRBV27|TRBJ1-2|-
TGTGCCAGCAGTTCCCTTCTGAACTATGGCTACACCTTC
CASSSLLNYGYTF
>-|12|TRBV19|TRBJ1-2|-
TGTGCCAGTAGGGCGGGGCGCCATGGCTACACCTTC
CASRAGRHGYTF
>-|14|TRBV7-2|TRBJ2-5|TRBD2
TGTGCCAGCAGCTTAGTACGGCGGGAGGAGACCCAGTACTTC
CASSLVRREETQYF
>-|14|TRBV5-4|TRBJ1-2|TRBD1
TGTGCCAGCAGCCGGGACAGGGAAAACTATGGCTACACCTTC
CASSRDRENYGYTF
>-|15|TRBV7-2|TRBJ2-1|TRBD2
TGTGCCAGCAGCTTACTAGCGGTATCCTACAATGAGCAGTTCTTC
CASSLLAVSYNEQFF
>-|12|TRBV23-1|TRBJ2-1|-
TGCGCCAGCAACCGACAGATGTATGAGCAGTTCTTC
CASNRQMYEQFF
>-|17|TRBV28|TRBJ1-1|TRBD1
TGTGCCAGCAATGACCGGGACAGGGCGACTATGAACACTGAAGCTTTCTTT
CASNDRDRATMNTEAFF
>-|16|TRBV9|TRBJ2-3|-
TGTGCCAGCAGCGCCTTGTACGTGGGGGGTACAGATACGCAGTATTTT
CASSALYVGGTDTQYF
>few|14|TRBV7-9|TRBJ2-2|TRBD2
TGTGCCAGCGGTGGGGGGGCGAACACCGGGGAGCTGTTTTTT
CASGGGANTGELFF
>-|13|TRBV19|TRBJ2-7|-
TGTGCCAGTAGTATAGACCCGTTCTACGAGCAGTACTTC
CASSIDPFYEQYF
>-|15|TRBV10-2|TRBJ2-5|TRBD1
TGCGCCAGCAGGACAGGGCAGGATTTCCAAGAGACCCAGTACTTC
CASRTGQDFQETQYF
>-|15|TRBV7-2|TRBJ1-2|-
TGTGCCAGCAGCTTAGGAGGCAGGGTTAACTATGGCTACACCTTC
CASSLGGRVNYGYTF
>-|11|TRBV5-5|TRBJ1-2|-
TGTGCCAGCCAGGGAAATGGAGGCTACACCTTC
CASQGNGGYTF
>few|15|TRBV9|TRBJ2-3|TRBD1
TGTGCCAGCAGACCCAAGGGACAGACCACAGATACGCAGTATTTT
CASRPKGQTTDTQYF
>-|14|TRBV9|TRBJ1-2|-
TGTGCCAGCAGCGTAGGTGGGGGCGGCTATGGCTACACCTTC
CASSVGGGGYGYTF
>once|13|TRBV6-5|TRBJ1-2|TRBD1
TGTGCCAGCAGCGGACAGGGGGGCTATGGCTACACCTTC
CASSGQGGYGYTF
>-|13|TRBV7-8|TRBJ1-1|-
TGTGCCAGCACTTGGCAGTCGAACACTGAAGCTTTCTTT
CASTWQSNTEAFF
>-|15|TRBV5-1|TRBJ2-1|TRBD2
TGCGCCAGCAGCTTGGAGGCGGGGGGGGGTATTGAGCAGTTCTTC
CASSLEAGGGIEQFF